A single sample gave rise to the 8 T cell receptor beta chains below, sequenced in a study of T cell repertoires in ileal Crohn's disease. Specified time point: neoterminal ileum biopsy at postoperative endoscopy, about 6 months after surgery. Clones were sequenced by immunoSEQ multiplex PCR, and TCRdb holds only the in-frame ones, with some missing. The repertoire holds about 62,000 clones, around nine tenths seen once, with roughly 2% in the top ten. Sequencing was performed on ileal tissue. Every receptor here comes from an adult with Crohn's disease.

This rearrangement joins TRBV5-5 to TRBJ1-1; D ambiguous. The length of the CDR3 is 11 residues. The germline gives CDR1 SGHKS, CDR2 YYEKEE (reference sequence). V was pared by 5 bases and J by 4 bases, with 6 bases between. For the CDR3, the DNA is TGTGCCAGCAGTTTCGGCACTGAAGCTTTCTTT. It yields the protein CASSFGTEAFF.

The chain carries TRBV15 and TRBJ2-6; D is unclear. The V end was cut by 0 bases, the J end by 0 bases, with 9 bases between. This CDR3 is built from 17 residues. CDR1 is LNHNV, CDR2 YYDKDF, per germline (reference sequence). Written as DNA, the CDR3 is TGTGCCACCAGCAGAGAAGACAAAGGCTCTGGGGCCAACGTCCTGACTTTC. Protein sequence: CATSREDKGSGANVLTF.

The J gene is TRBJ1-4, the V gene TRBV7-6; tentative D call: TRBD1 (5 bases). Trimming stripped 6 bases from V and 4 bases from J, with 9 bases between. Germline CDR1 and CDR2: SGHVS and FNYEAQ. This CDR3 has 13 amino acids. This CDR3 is CASRTENNEKLFF. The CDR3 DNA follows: TGTGCCAGCAGGACAGAAAATAATGAAAAACTGTTTTTT.

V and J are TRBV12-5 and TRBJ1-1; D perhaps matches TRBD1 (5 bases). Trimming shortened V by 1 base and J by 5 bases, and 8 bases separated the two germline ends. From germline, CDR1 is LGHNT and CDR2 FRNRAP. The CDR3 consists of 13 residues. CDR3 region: CASGLGRGTEAFF. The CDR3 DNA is TGTGCTAGTGGTTTGGGGAGGGGAACTGAAGCTTTCTTT.

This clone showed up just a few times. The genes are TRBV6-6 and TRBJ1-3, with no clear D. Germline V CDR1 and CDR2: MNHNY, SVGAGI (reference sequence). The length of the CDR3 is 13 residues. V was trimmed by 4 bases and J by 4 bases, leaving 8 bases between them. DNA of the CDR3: TGTGCCAGCAGTTTCTTATTAGGAAACACCATATATTTT. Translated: CASSFLLGNTIYF.

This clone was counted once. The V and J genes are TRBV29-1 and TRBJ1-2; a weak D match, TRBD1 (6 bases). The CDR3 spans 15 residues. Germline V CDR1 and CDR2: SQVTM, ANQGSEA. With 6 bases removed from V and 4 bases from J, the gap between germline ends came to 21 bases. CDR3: CSVPSREQGGYGYTF. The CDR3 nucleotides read TGCAGCGTCCCATCACGAGAACAGGGCGGCTATGGCTACACCTTC.

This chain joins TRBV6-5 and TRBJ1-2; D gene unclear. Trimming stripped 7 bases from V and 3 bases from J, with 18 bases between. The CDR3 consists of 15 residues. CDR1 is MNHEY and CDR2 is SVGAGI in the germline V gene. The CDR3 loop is CASTNRGRGDYGYTF. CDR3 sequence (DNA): TGTGCCAGCACAAACCGAGGCAGAGGCGACTATGGCTACACCTTC.

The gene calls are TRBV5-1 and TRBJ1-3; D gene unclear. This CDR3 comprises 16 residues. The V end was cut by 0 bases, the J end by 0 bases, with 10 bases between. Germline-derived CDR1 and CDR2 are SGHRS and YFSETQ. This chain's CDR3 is CASSLGLGSSGNTIYF. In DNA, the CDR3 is TGCGCCAGCAGCTTGGGCTTGGGCAGCTCTGGAAACACCATATATTTT.